This TCR beta chain stems from a study of T cells after yellow fever vaccination. Study observations and caveats: Reappearance after the booster was seen for most primary-vaccination clones, at more than 95% CD4 and less than 90% CD8.

This clonotype was counted at least ten times. Antigen unknown. V was shortened by 4 bases and J by 10 bases, with 18 bases between the two germline ends. CDR3 length equals 14 residues. Germline loops: CDR1 SGHDT, CDR2 YYEEEE. Via MiXCR, TCRdb re-called the 5' RACE reads, giving one row per CDR3 protein. The sample shows 100,000 to 150,000 distinct CDR3 sequences, around 7.2% of them seen only once. The specimen was CD4+ T cells sorted from PBMCs, collected 35 to 50 days after the first yellow fever vaccination. This chain joins TRBV5-6 and TRBJ2-1; the D gene is possibly TRBD1 (6 bases). The receptor was derived from a man aged 18-30 years who received the YFV17D yellow fever vaccine. The CDR3 DNA sequence: TGTGCCAGCAGCCGTGCGACAGGCAAGGTGGAGCAGTTCTTC. Amino acid sequence: CASSRATGKVEQFF.